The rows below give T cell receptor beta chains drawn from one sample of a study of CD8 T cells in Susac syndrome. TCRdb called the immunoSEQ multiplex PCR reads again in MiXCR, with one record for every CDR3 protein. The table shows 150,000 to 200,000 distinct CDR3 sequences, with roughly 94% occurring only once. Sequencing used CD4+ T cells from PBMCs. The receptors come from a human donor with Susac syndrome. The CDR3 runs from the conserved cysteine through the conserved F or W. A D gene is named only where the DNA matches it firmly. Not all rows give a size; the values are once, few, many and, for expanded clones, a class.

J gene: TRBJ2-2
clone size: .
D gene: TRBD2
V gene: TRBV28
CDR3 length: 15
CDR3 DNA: TGTGCCAGCAGTTTATACGGGAGGCTGGCCGGGGAGCTGTTTTTT
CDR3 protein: CASSLYGRLAGELFF

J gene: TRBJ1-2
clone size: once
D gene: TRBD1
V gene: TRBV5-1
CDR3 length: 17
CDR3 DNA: TGCGCCAGCAGCTTGGTTGGGCTCGGGACAGGGGAGAGTGGCTACACCTTC
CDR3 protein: CASSLVGLGTGESGYTF

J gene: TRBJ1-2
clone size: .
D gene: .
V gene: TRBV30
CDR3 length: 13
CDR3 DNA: TGTGCCTGGAGAGTTCCGGGAAACTATGGCTACACCTTC
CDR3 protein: CAWRVPGNYGYTF

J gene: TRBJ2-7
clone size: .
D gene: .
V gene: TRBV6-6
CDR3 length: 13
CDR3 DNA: TGTGCCAGCGAAAAACTTCAGTACTACGAGCAGTACTTC
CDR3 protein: CASEKLQYYEQYF

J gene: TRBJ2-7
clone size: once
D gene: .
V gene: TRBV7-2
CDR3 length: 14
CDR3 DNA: TGTGCCAGCAGCTCCGGGACTCCTACCTACGAGCAGTACTTC
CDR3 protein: CASSSGTPTYEQYF

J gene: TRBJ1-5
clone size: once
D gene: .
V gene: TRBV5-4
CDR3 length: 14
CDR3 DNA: TGTGCCAGCAGCCCCGGCCAGGGTAGTCAGCCCCAGCATTTT
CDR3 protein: CASSPGQGSQPQHF

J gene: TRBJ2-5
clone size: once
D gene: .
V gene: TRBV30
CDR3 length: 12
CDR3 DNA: TGTGCCTGGAGTGTAACGTGGGAGACCCAGTACTTC
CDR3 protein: CAWSVTWETQYF

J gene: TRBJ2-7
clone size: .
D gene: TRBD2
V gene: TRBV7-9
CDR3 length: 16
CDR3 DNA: TGTGCCAGCAGCCATTATAGCGGGAGGGACTCCTACGAGCAGTACTTC
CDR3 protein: CASSHYSGRDSYEQYF

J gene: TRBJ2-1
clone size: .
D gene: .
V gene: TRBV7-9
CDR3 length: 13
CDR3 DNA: TGTGCCAGCACCCTTGGGAGTTACAATGAGCAGTTCTTC
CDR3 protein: CASTLGSYNEQFF

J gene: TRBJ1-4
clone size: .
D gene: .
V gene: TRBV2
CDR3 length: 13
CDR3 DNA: TGTGCCAGCCAGGACGGAAATAATGAAAAACTGTTTTTT
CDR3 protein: CASQDGNNEKLFF

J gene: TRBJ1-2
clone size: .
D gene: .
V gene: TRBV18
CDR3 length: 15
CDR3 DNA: TGTGCCAGCTCATCCGCGGAAGGGGATCACTATGGCTACACCTTC
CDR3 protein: CASSSAEGDHYGYTF

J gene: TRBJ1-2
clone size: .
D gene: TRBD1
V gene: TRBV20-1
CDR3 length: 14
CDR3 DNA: TGCAGTGTCCGGAGGGACAGCCTTTTTTATGGCTACACCTTC
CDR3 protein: CSVRRDSLFYGYTF

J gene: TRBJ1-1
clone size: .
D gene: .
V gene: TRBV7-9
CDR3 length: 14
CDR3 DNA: TGTGCCAGCAGCTTAGAGTCGATGAACACTGAAGCTTTCTTT
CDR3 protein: CASSLESMNTEAFF

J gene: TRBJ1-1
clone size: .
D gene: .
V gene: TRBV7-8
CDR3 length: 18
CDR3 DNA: TGTGCCAGCAGCCCCCAACGGCTCGTCGGACCAACCCACACTGAAGCTTTCTTT
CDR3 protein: CASSPQRLVGPTHTEAFF

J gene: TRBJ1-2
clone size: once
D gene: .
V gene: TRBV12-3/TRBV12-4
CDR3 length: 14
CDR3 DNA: TGTGCCAGCAGCTCGTACCGGGGGCCCTATGGCTACACCTTC
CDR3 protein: CASSSYRGPYGYTF